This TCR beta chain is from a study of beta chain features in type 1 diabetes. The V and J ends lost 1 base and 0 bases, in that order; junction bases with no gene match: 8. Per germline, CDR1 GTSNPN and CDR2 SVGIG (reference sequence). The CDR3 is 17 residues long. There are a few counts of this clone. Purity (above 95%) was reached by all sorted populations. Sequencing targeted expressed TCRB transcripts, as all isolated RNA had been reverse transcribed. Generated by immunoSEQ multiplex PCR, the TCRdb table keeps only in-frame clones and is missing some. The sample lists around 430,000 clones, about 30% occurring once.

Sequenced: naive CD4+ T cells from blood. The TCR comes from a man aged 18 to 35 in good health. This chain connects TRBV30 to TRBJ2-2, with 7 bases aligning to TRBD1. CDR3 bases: TGTGCCTGGAGTGCCCTGACAGGGTACGCGAACACCGGGGAGCTGTTTTTT. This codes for CAWSALTGYANTGELFF.